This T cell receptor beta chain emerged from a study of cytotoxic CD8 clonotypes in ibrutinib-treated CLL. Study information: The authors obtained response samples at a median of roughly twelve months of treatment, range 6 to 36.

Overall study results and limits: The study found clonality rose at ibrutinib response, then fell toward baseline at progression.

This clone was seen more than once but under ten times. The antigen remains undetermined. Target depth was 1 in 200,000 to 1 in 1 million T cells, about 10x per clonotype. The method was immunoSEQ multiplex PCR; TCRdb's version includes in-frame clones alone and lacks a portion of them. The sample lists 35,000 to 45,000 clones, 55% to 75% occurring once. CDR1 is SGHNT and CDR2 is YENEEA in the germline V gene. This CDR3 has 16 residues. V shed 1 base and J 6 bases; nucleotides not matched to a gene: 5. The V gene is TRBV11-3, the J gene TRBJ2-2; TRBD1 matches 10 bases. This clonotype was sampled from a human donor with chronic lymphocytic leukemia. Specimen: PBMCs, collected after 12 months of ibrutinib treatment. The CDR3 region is CASSLVGQGLAGELFF. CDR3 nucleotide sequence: TGTGCCAGCAGCTTAGTGGGACAGGGGTTGGCCGGGGAGCTGTTTTTT.